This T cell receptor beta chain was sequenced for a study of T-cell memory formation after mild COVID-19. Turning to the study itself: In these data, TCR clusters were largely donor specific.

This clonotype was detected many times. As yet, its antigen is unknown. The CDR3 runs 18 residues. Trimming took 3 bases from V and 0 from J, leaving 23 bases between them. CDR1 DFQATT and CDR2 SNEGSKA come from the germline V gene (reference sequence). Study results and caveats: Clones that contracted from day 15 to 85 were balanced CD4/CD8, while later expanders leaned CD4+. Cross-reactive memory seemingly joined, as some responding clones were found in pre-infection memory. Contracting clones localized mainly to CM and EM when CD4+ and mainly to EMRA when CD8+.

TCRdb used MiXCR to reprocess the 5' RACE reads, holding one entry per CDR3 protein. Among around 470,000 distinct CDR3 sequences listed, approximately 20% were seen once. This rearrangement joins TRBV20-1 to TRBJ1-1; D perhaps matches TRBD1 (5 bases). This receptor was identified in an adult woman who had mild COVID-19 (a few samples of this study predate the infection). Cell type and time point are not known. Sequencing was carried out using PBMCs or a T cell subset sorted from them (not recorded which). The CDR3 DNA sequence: TGCAGTGCTAGGTTTACATTGGGGCAGAGGGGCATGAACACTGAAGCTTTCTTT. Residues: CSARFTLGQRGMNTEAFF.